This TCR beta chain was sequenced during a study of cytomegalovirus exposure and HLA in healthy donors. Background on the study: The study placed roughly four fifths of its 398 genotyped donors in the Caucasian-associated ancestry cluster.

Study results and limitations: The sole available immune exposure information was CMV serostatus. The study assumed roughly uniform donor sequencing depth for presence/absence analyses. When a later analysis was performed, an Asian-associated ancestry cluster reportedly had fewer N-insertions than the roughly 640-donor mean.

PCR amplification relied on 60 Vbeta primers (plus 13 Jbeta primers). The repertoire was sequenced with immunoSEQ multiplex PCR; TCRdb's copy has only in-frame clones and lacks some. The data show around 150,000 clones, 70% to 80% seen once. CDR1 SGHNT and CDR2 YYREEE come from the germline V gene (reference sequence). V gave up 4 bases and J gave up 2 bases, with 12 bases separating them. The CDR3 extends over 14 amino acids. As concerns this clone: Its antigen is as yet unknown.

This sequence was found in a man aged 25 to 40 in good health and CMV-seropositive. The sample was PBMCs. This rearrangement joins TRBV5-4 to TRBJ2-5; TRBD1 might be the D (5 bases). The CDR3: CASSIKDTQETQYF. The CDR3 DNA sequence: TGTGCCAGCAGCATCAAGGACACGCAAGAGACCCAGTACTTC.